This T cell receptor beta chain derives from a study of naive CD8 T cells in extremely preterm neonates. Whole-study results and caveats: Preterm CDR3s were shorter than older groups', with fewer N additions and less trimming. Preterm samples differed in productive template counts; sample size was small.

Regarding this clone: Its antigen is not identified.

The germline CDR1 and CDR2 sequences are SGHAT and FQNNGV. The CDR3 is made up of 12 amino acids. The V gene lost 4 bases and the J gene lost 0 bases, with 4 bases spanning the gap. Sequencing was performed with immunoSEQ multiplex PCR; in TCRdb, only in-frame clones are kept and a portion is missing. The data contain around 25,000 clones, around 88% of them singletons. Extremely preterm deliveries at about 22-27 weeks of gestation provided the preterm samples. Sequenced: naive CD8+ T cells from cord blood. This TCR derives from a boy who was born preterm. The V and J genes are TRBV11-2 and TRBJ2-7, with D unresolved. This CDR3 is CASSSRSYEQYF. For the CDR3, the DNA is TGTGCCAGCAGCTCCCGCTCCTACGAGCAGTACTTC.